This T cell receptor (beta chain) was profiled in a study of cytotoxic CD8 clonotypes in ibrutinib-treated CLL. Study context: Patient counts were 11 relapsed/refractory, approximately 15 treatment-naive and some 17 IGHV unmutated. Findings and caveats of the study: Starting clonality was above that of age-matched healthy donors and tracked circulating CD8+ T-cell counts. There were differences in sampling times between sustained-remission and progressing patients.

Profiled with immunoSEQ multiplex PCR; TCRdb holds only in-frame clones, not every one. The sample has more than 110,000 clones; 70% to 80% are singletons. The germline V and J ends were trimmed by 8 bases and 0 bases, with 5 bases remaining between them. Per germline, CDR1 LNHDA and CDR2 SQIVND (reference sequence). There are 11 residues in the CDR3. Concerning this clone itself: Its antigen is not known.

The rearrangement joins TRBV19 to TRBJ2-7; tentatively, D is TRBD1 or TRBD2 (5 bases each). This clonotype was sampled from a human donor with chronic lymphocytic leukemia. The input for sequencing was PBMCs, taken after 24 months of ibrutinib treatment. The CDR3 loop reads CASGGSYEQYF. The CDR3 DNA reads TGTGCCAGTGGGGGCTCCTACGAGCAGTACTTC.